This T cell receptor beta chain stems from a study of T cell repertoires in cytomegalovirus infection. In the study overall: CMV epitopes in the study were HLA-C-restricted (recently identified) and HLA-B-restricted (well studied). Shared public TCR beta signatures pointed to both CMV infection and a matching HLA type. Study-wide results and caveats: Frequencies of public TCR beta families were cumulated, and this identified carriers of CMV plus the relevant HLA. HLA-C-restricted, CMV-specific TCR beta clonotypes were dominant ex vivo.

TCRdb processed the reads anew with MiXCR; each CDR3 protein has one entry. Of around 200,000 distinct CDR3 sequences listed, about 38% were seen once; the top ten hold around 64%. Points on this clonotype: Its target is unknown.

The CDR3 totals 18 residues. The V end was cut by 6 bases, the J end by 0 bases, with 21 bases between. Per germline, CDR1 WSHSY and CDR2 SAAADI. The sequence derives from a human donor in good health (CMV status not recorded). Some clones in this sample may be carry-over from other donors' samples. The V call is TRBV10-2, the J call TRBJ1-5; maybe TRBD1 (6 bases). This material consisted of CD8+ T cells from cultured PBMCs, taken from culture after CMV antigen stimulation. CDR3 sequence reads: CASRVWAGQGCSNQPQHF. CDR3 DNA: TGCGCCAGCAGAGTATGGGCAGGTCAGGGGTGTAGCAATCAGCCCCAGCATTTT.